This TCR beta chain stems from a study of response to subunit inactivated influenza vaccine. Trimming took 5 bases from V and 6 from J; bases not matched to a gene: 4. The CDR3 runs 12 residues. Germline-derived CDR1 and CDR2 are SGHTA and FQGNSA. Worth noting for this clonotype: Its antigen remains unknown.

Broader study findings: Each seasonal influenza vaccination, the authors suggested, recruits few new T cells.

TCRdb re-derived calls from the RT-PCR reads in MiXCR, one entry per CDR3 protein. The data contain a few hundred thousand distinct CDR3 sequences, 14% of them seen just once; the ten biggest clones take up roughly 10%. This TCR derives from a man aged 50 to 59 who received an inactivated influenza vaccine. The chain joins TRBV7-2 to TRBJ2-7, with TRBD1 matching 7 bases. This specimen was PBMCs from blood, taken less than 13 days after vaccination. The DNA for the CDR3 is TGTGCCAGCAGCCGGGACAGCCTCGAGCAGTACTTC. It is translated as CASSRDSLEQYF. Based on the CDR3 plus reference TRBV7-2 and TRBJ2-7, the full variable domain is GAGVSQSPSNKVTEKGKDVELRCDPISGHTALYWYRQSLGQGLEFLIYFQGNSAPDKSGLPSDRFSAERTGGSVSTLTIQRTQQEDSAVYLCASSRDSLEQYFGPGTRLTVT.